These 30 T cell receptor beta chains were all obtained from the same sample, sequenced in a study of T cell repertoires in cytomegalovirus infection. One entry per CDR3 protein results from TCRdb running MiXCR on the reads. The repertoire holds fewer than 300,000 distinct CDR3 sequences, roughly 23% seen once, with approximately 15% in the top ten. The specimen sequenced was PBMCs. These receptor sequences come from a human donor in good health (CMV status not recorded). Some clones in this sample may be carry-over from other donors' samples.

This clonotype was recorded at least ten times. The rearrangement links TRBV6-1 to TRBJ1-1; 8 bases align to TRBD1. The CDR3 contains 16 residues. Germline trimming cut 2 bases from V and 5 bases from J; bases unmatched to any gene: 10. Per germline, CDR1 MNHNS and CDR2 SASEGT. The CDR3 nucleotides read TGTGCCAGCAGTGAACAGCTGGGACAGGCAGAGACTGAAGCTTTCTTT. Its translation: CASSEQLGQAETEAFF.

This clonotype was seen repeatedly, ten times or more. The rearrangement uses TRBV7-2 and TRBJ1-2; tentative D call: TRBD1 (6 bases). The CDR3 has 16 amino acids. The germline V gene has CDR1 SGHTA and CDR2 FQGNSA. The germline V and J ends were trimmed by 0 bases and 1 base, with 12 bases remaining between them. CDR3 coding DNA: TGTGCCAGCAGCTTAGCAGGGGGAATTCTTAACTATGGCTACACCTTC. Protein product: CASSLAGGILNYGYTF.

This chain joins TRBV5-5 and TRBJ2-7; TRBD2 agrees at 13 bases. V lost 0 bases, J lost 7 bases, and 7 bases stayed unmatched. The CDR3 spans 16 residues. In germline, CDR1 is SGHKS, CDR2 YYEKEE (reference sequence). CDR3: CASSLDGLAGAREQYF. The DNA of the CDR3 is TGTGCCAGCAGCTTGGATGGACTAGCGGGAGCGAGGGAGCAGTACTTC. The complete variable domain, with remaining parts taken from reference TRBV5-5 and TRBJ2-7, reads DAGVTQSPTHLIKTRGQQVTLRCSPISGHKSVSWYQQVLGQGPQFIFQYYEKEERGRGNFPDRFSARQFPNYSSELNVNALLLGDSALYLCASSLDGLAGAREQYFGPGTRLTVT.

This clonotype was found a few times. The J gene is TRBJ2-7, the V gene TRBV6-2 or TRBV6-3; TRBD2 matches 10 bases. V trimming: 2 bases; J trimming: 7 bases; junction bases outside the gene matches: 5. The CDR3 loop spans 14 amino acids. The germline V gene encodes CDR1 MNHEY and CDR2 SVGEGT. The CDR3 region is CASSYLLAGQEQYF. The CDR3 DNA is TGTGCCAGCAGTTACCTACTAGCGGGACAAGAGCAGTACTTC.

About this clonotype itself: A much more abundant neighbour one base away suggests this may be a read error. This sequence joins TRBV7-2 and TRBJ1-2; maybe TRBD1 (5 bases). In germline, CDR1 is SGHTA, CDR2 FQGNSA. The CDR3 extends over 12 amino acids. DNA of the CDR3: TGTGCCGGCAGCTTAGGTCCAGGGGGCTACACCTTC. Its translation: CAGSLGPGGYTF.

The chain employs TRBV7-3 and TRBJ1-4; D remains ambiguous. Germline V lookup: CDR1 SGHTA, CDR2 FQGTGA. CDR3 size: 14 residues. The ends were cut back, 0 bases at V and 2 bases at J, with 4 bases in the middle. CDR3 sequence (DNA): TGTGCCAGCAGCTTAACTAGTACTAATGAAAAACTGTTTTTT. Amino acid sequence: CASSLTSTNEKLFF.

The rearrangement joins TRBV7-2 to TRBJ1-1, with D perhaps matching TRBD1 (6 bases). The CDR3 consists of 17 residues. Germline lookup yields CDR1 SGHTA and CDR2 FQGNSA. Trimming removed 5 bases from V and 4 bases from J, with 23 bases in between. The CDR3 here is CASSLHYGGRVGTEAFF. DNA of the CDR3: TGTGCCAGCAGCCTTCATTACGGGGGGCGGGTGGGCACTGAAGCTTTCTTT.

This clonotype was picked up many times. This rearrangement joins TRBV7-2 to TRBJ1-1; 7 bases are shared with TRBD1. Per the germline V gene, CDR1 is SGHTA and CDR2 is FQGNSA. The CDR3 sequence is 14 residues long. Losses at the gene ends were 5 bases for V and 6 bases for J; bases not matched to a gene: 9. The CDR3 here is CASSLTGNIPEAFF. The CDR3 DNA reads as TGTGCCAGCAGCCTGACAGGGAATATCCCTGAAGCTTTCTTT.

This chain uses TRBV24-1 with TRBJ2-2; D might be TRBD1 or TRBD2, each matching 5 bases. Germline V CDR1 and CDR2: KGHDR, SFDVKD. CDR3 length: 17 residues. The germline V and J ends were trimmed by 2 bases and 3 bases, with 15 bases remaining between them. CDR3 region: CATSDSLQGRYTGELFF. The CDR3 DNA reads TGTGCCACCAGTGATTCTTTGCAGGGACGGTACACCGGGGAGCTGTTTTTT.

The genes are TRBV19 and TRBJ2-7; weak D call: TRBD2 (5 bases). The V and J ends lost 4 bases and 1 base respectively, with 14 bases between them. Germline CDR1 and CDR2: LNHDA and SQIVND (reference sequence). The CDR3 extends over 15 amino acids. CDR3: CASSNRAPGSYEQYF. CDR3 bases: TGTGCCAGTAGTAATCGTGCACCGGGGTCCTACGAGCAGTACTTC. The complete variable domain, with remaining parts taken from reference TRBV19 and TRBJ2-7, reads DGGITQSPKYLFRKEGQNVTLSCEQNLNHDAMYWYRQDPGQGLRLIYYSQIVNDFQKGDIAEGYSVSREKKESFPLTVTSAQKNPTAFYLCASSNRAPGSYEQYFGPGTRLTVT.

In its sample, this clonotype was seen once. The chain carries TRBV29-1 and TRBJ2-7, with 10 positions matching TRBD1. Looked up from germline, CDR1 is SQVTM and CDR2 is ANQGSEA. The CDR3 runs 13 residues. V shed 4 bases and J 5 bases; nucleotides not matched to a gene: 5. The DNA for the CDR3 is TGCAGCGTTGCCGGGACAGGGGAACACGAGCAGTACTTC. Its translation is CSVAGTGEHEQYF.

The V and J genes are TRBV29-1 and TRBJ2-5, with D perhaps TRBD2 (5 bases). This CDR3 is built from 12 residues. Trimming shortened V by 4 bases and J by 2 bases, and 8 bases separated the two germline ends. The germline V gene encodes CDR1 SQVTM and CDR2 ANQGSEA. The CDR3 is CSVVGLQETQYF. The CDR3 region has the DNA TGCAGCGTTGTTGGACTTCAAGAGACCCAGTACTTC.

The table lists this clonotype with many counts. The chain carries TRBV11-3 and TRBJ2-2; the D is unclear. Germline values: CDR1 SGHNT, CDR2 YENEEA. V lost 7 bases, J lost 8 bases, and 14 bases lay in between. CDR3 length: 13 residues. In nucleotides, the CDR3 is TGTGCCAGCACTTGGGATCCCGGAGGGGAGCTGTTTTTT. Its protein is CASTWDPGGELFF.

This clonotype was recorded at least ten times. This sequence joins TRBV6-5 and TRBJ1-6; 9 bases map to TRBD1. This CDR3 contains 19 residues. Germline V gene sequence: CDR1 MNHEY, CDR2 SVGAGI. With V trimmed by 0 bases and J by 7 bases, 13 bases remained unmatched. CDR3 amino acids: CASSYSGQGQGIWNSPLHF. CDR3 in DNA: TGTGCCAGCAGTTACTCGGGACAGGGTCAGGGCATATGGAATTCACCCCTCCACTTT.

This clonotype was counted between two and nine times. The chain employs TRBV2 and TRBJ2-7; unclear D gene. Trimming removed 0 bases at V and 3 bases at J, with 3 bases between. The germline V gene encodes CDR1 SNHLY and CDR2 FYNNEI. The CDR3 is 12 residues long. Written as DNA, the CDR3 is TGTGCCAGCAGTGAAGCGGTCTACGAGCAGTACTTC. It codes for CASSEAVYEQYF.

The V and J genes are TRBV15 and TRBJ1-6; a weak D match, TRBD1 (5 bases). In germline, CDR1 is LNHNV, CDR2 YYDKDF (reference sequence). This CDR3 has 15 amino acids. The ends were cut back, 0 bases at V and 7 bases at J, with 10 bases in the middle. CDR3 sequence reads: CATSRDGGGNSPLHF. The DNA of the CDR3 is TGTGCCACCAGCAGAGATGGGGGAGGGAATTCACCCCTCCACTTT.

This chain connects TRBV20-1 to TRBJ2-1, with 12 bases that match TRBD2. The J segment lost 4 bases and the V segment lost 5 bases, leaving 12 bases of the junction unmatched. The germline V gene has CDR1 DFQATT and CDR2 SNEGSKA (reference sequence). The CDR3 is 17 amino acids. CDR3 DNA sequence: TGCAGTGCTCCTCCTAGCGGGAGGGCCTCGAATTACAATGAGCAGTTCTTC. It translates to CSAPPSGRASNYNEQFF.

The chain has TRBV6-6 and TRBJ1-4; D is unclear. The CDR3 spans 14 residues. Germline assignment: CDR1 MNHNY and CDR2 SVGAGI (reference sequence). V was clipped by 0 bases and J by 4 bases, with 6 bases between them. The CDR3 loop is CASSYSRVNEKLFF. The CDR3 nucleotides read TGTGCCAGCAGTTACTCGCGGGTTAATGAAAAACTGTTTTTT.

This clonotype was detected only a few times. V usage is TRBV28 and J usage is TRBJ2-1, with 9 bases identical to TRBD1. The V gene end was trimmed by 1 base and the J gene end by 3 bases; junction bases not matched to a gene: 7. CDR1 is MDHEN and CDR2 is SYDVKM in the germline V gene. CDR3 length: 17 amino acids. The chain's CDR3 is CASSLFPPGQGYNEQFF. The CDR3 DNA follows: TGTGCCAGCAGTTTATTTCCCCCGGGACAGGGCTACAATGAGCAGTTCTTC.

This clonotype was observed a handful of times. The chain links TRBV28 to TRBJ2-7; 8 nucleotides align to TRBD1. The ends lost 5 bases at V and 3 bases at J; junction bases unmatched: 9. This CDR3 contains 15 residues. Germline values: CDR1 MDHEN, CDR2 SYDVKM. The CDR3 region has the DNA TGTGCCAGCAGTATCCCCGGACAGGGAAGCTACGAGCAGTACTTC. Translating it yields CASSIPGQGSYEQYF.

This clonotype has a count of ten or more. The chain links TRBV7-2 to TRBJ2-3; tentatively, D is TRBD1 or TRBD2 (7 bases each). The germline gives CDR1 SGHTA, CDR2 FQGNSA. The length of the CDR3 is 17 residues. V was shortened by 7 bases and J by 2 bases, with 22 bases between the two germline ends. In DNA, the CDR3 is TGTGCCAGCACCCTAGGACAGGCGGGGGCCCTCACAGATACGCAGTATTTT. This gives the protein CASTLGQAGALTDTQYF.

The chain uses TRBV28 and TRBJ1-4; no clear D gene. Between the trimmed V and J ends, which lost 6 bases and 4 bases, there was a span of 12 bases. Germline values: CDR1 MDHEN, CDR2 SYDVKM. The CDR3 consists of 14 residues. CDR3 sequence (DNA): TGTGCCAGCAGCGAGTCAGTGGGTAATGAAAAACTGTTTTTT. This encodes CASSESVGNEKLFF. The variable domain in full, with the rest retrieved from reference TRBV28 and TRBJ1-4, is DVKVTQSSRYLVKRTGEKVFLECVQDMDHENMFWYRQDPGLGLRLIYFSYDVKMKEKGDIPEGYSVSREKKERFSLILESASTNQTSMYLCASSESVGNEKLFFGSGTQLSVL.

V is TRBV28 and J is TRBJ2-5; maybe TRBD2 (6 bases). Trimming stripped 1 base from V and 5 bases from J, with 11 bases between. Germline CDR1 MDHEN, CDR2 SYDVKM. The CDR3 spans 14 residues. The CDR3 nucleotides are TGTGCCAGCAGTTTATTTGCGGGGATGGAGACCCAGTACTTC. Protein: CASSLFAGMETQYF.

The chain recombines TRBV7-6 with TRBJ2-7; D may be TRBD2 (5 bases). Germline V gene sequence: CDR1 SGHVS, CDR2 FNYEAQ. V was pared by 1 base and J by 0 bases, with 13 bases between. The CDR3 spans 16 residues. The CDR3 nucleotides are TGTGCCAGCAGCTTAGACGGACTTATCATCTCCTACGAGCAGTACTTC. Translated: CASSLDGLIISYEQYF.

This clonotype was seen more than once but under ten times. This chain connects TRBV18 to TRBJ1-1; TRBD1 agrees at 11 bases. This CDR3 contains 17 residues. V gave up 5 bases and J gave up 0 bases; unmatched junction bases: 8. Germline values: CDR1 KGHSH, CDR2 LQKENI. Here the CDR3 reads CASSSGQGAALNTEAFF. CDR3 nucleotides: TGTGCCAGCTCATCCGGACAGGGGGCGGCCTTGAACACTGAAGCTTTCTTT.

The chain has TRBV5-4 and TRBJ2-5; a possible D gene is TRBD2 (5 bases). The V and J ends lost 7 bases and 1 base respectively, with 17 bases between them. CDR1 is SGHNT and CDR2 is YYREEE in the germline V gene (reference sequence). The CDR3 has 15 amino acids. CDR3 loop: CASRITSNPQETQYF. DNA for the CDR3: TGTGCCAGCCGAATTACTAGTAACCCCCAAGAGACCCAGTACTTC. The whole variable domain, remainder taken from reference TRBV5-4 and TRBJ2-5, is ETGVTQSPTHLIKTRGQQVTLRCSSQSGHNTVSWYQQALGQGPQFIFQYYREEENGRGNFPPRFSGLQFPNYSSELNVNALELDDSALYLCASRITSNPQETQYFGPGTRLLVL.

The V call is TRBV5-1, the J call TRBJ1-1; D is unresolved. Germline-derived CDR1 and CDR2 are SGHRS and YFSETQ. V was clipped by 0 bases and J by 3 bases, with 6 bases between them. The length of the CDR3 is 13 residues. The CDR3 nucleotides read TGCGCCAGCAGCTTGGCGTTGGACACTGAAGCTTTCTTT. This translates into CASSLALDTEAFF. The full variable domain, in which reference TRBV5-1 and TRBJ1-1 provide the parts outside the CDR3, is KAGVTQTPRYLIKTRGQQVTLSCSPISGHRSVSWYQQTPGQGLQFLFEYFSETQRNKGNFPGRFSGRQFSNSRSEMNVSTLELGDSALYLCASSLALDTEAFFGQGTRLTVV.

This clonotype has at least ten counts. The rearrangement uses TRBV7-2 and TRBJ2-3; no firm D call. The germline V gene encodes CDR1 SGHTA and CDR2 FQGNSA. CDR3 length: 13 residues. V was cut by 3 bases and J by 3 bases, with 7 bases left in between. Here the CDR3 DNA reads TGTGCCAGCAGCTTCTCGGTAACAGATACGCAGTATTTT. This encodes CASSFSVTDTQYF.

V and J are TRBV20-1 and TRBJ1-1; 7 nucleotides match TRBD1. This CDR3 comprises 12 residues. V gave up 6 bases and J gave up 7 bases; unmatched junction bases: 8. CDR1 DFQATT and CDR2 SNEGSKA come from the germline V gene (reference sequence). The CDR3 region has the DNA TGCAGTGCCCCGGACAGGACAGATGAAGCTTTCTTT. This codes for CSAPDRTDEAFF.

The rearrangement uses TRBV20-1 and TRBJ2-5; 8 nucleotides line up with TRBD2. V lost 3 bases, J lost 4 bases, and 1 base stayed unmatched. CDR1 DFQATT and CDR2 SNEGSKA come from the germline V gene (reference sequence). CDR3 length: 12 amino acids. CDR3 DNA sequence: TGCAGTGCTAGCGGGGGGGGAGAGACCCAGTACTTC. Translation gives CSASGGGETQYF.